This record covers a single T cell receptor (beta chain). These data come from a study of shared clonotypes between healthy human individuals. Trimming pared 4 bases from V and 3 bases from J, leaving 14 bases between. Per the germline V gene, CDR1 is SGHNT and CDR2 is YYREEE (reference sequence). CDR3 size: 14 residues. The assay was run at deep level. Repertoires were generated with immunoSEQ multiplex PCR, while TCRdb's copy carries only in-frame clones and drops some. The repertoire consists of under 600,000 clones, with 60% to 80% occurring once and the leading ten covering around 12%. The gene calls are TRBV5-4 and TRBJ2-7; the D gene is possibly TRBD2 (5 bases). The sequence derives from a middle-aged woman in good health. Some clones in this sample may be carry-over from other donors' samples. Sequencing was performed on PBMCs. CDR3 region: CASSRSGDNYEQYF. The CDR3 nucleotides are TGTGCCAGCAGCCGAAGCGGAGACAACTACGAGCAGTACTTC.